Here is one T cell receptor (beta chain) with its context. This clonotype was counted many times. Its antigen is still unknown. Base quality data are lacking; no much larger clone is found one base away. The data were taken from a study of T cells in Graves' hyperthyroidism and ophthalmopathy (dated by TCRdb to about 2019). Regarding the complete study: Peripheral blood samples were taken at initial diagnosis, before any treatment was given. To identify TCR V-J signatures that set the groups apart, the researchers used a discovery cohort of about a hundred patients, made up of fewer than 50 with Graves' ophthalmopathy and 55 to 65 with stable Graves' hyperthyroidism. The roughly 91 discovery patients were randomly divided into training and test sets at a 7:3 ratio. TCR Vbeta CDR3 sequencing of 130 to 150 peripheral blood samples (43 ophthalmopathy, approximately 80 hyperthyroidism and roughly 17 progressor patients) is reported in the paper. Whether ophthalmopathy could be predicted prospectively was tested in an independent validation cohort made up of 18 to 20 hyperthyroidism patients plus 17 patients who later progressed to ophthalmopathy. Once sampling was done, hyperthyroidism patients were given methimazole at a starting dose of 30 mg daily, whereas ophthalmopathy patients were given high-dose intravenous methylprednisolone. In addition, the study compared T-cell repertoires in thyroid tissue and in blood from roughly six Graves' hyperthyroidism patients.

What the authors observed across the whole study: No statistical method was used to fix the sample size in advance, and group allocation was not hidden from the investigators. A 13 V-J signature model separated ophthalmopathy from stable hyperthyroidism, with approximately 86% sensitivity and about 81% specificity in cross-validation and 80%/75% in testing. Most expanded thyroid clonotypes (frequency above 0.001) were also detected in blood, a finding suggesting that blood repertoires may reflect thyroid immune responses. In validation, progression to ophthalmopathy was predicted by the model with 70% to 71% sensitivity and 72.22% specificity, a median of 6.5 months before onset.

Inclusive of the bounding cysteine and phenylalanine, the CDR3 is 13 residues long. This entry keeps only the CDR3 DNA: 39 bases, framed from base 1. V is clipped by 8 bases and J by 7 bases, and the sequence between their germline boundaries is 17 bases long. Amplification of TCR beta CDR3 regions was carried out from RNA transcripts. The TCR CDR3 was subjected to a first round of RT-PCR using the HTBI primer set and the Qiagen OneStep RT-PCR kit. Libraries were constructed in a second round of multiplex PCR, after which size selection and purification were carried out. The libraries were sequenced on an Illumina HiSeq2000 using paired-end 100 bp reads. Regarding the original processing steps: Raw data were processed with SOAPnuke, discarding reads with adapters, uncalled bases, mean Phred below 15, or no exact constant-primer or identifier match. High-quality paired reads were merged with COPE v1.2.5, and unique nucleotide sequences were defined as clonotypes. MiTCR v1.1 was used to align the clonotypes against IMGT TRBV, TRBD and TRBJ reference segments. The analysis included only V-J combinations with a frequency above 0.0001, which together covered 99.2% of the repertoires. The TCS score was defined as the ratio of F50 (clonal expansion) to E x V (chaos), calculated using BLOSUM62-based TCRdist between CDR3 peptides within each V-J. Welch's t-statistics and random forest reduced roughly 540 V-J features to about 12, which were used in a naive Bayes classifier (R e1071). The similarity between thyroid and blood repertoires was quantified using the Morisita-Horn index. The public reads were quality trimmed at Q25 with fastp and then assembled into clones with MiXCR by TCRdb, keeping productive beta chains. Rows are unified per CDR3 protein, each entry keeping the most common DNA and genes. It is TCRdb's table, rather than the study itself, that gives the V and J calls and clone size. This sample has approximately 610,000 distinct CDR3 sequences in its table, and about 14% of those were observed once. In total, the top ten clones hold approximately 4.3% of the sample.

Moderately to severely active disease, a Clinical Activity Score of at least 3, a NOSPECS grade of at least 4, and a duration under 3 months were present in ophthalmopathy patients. Patients with uncontrolled infections, other autoimmune diseases, pregnancy or lactation were excluded. Diagnoses were based on clinical symptoms, serum thyroxine and TRAb, thyroid ultrasound and orbital computed tomography. Ficoll-Paque density gradient centrifugation was used to isolate PBMCs from under 11 ml of fresh peripheral blood. Total RNA was extracted using Trizol reagent, and RNA quality was assessed on an Agilent 2100 Bioanalyzer.

The clonotype comes from a woman in her 40s with Graves' ophthalmopathy. Sequenced input: blood. This chain joins TRBV12-3 or TRBV12-4 to TRBJ1-1; possibly the D gene is TRBD1, per 5 matching bases. The CDR3 sequence is CASLRGGSGEAFF. The nucleotides are TGTGCCAGCCTTCGGGGGGGTAGTGGTGAAGCTTTCTTT.